Shown below are 21 T cell receptor beta chains from a single sample sequenced in a study of shared clonotypes between healthy human individuals. Some clones are missing from TCRdb's copy, which holds only in-frame ones; the method was immunoSEQ multiplex PCR. The sample comprises over a million clones, around 95% of which are singletons, and 1.2% rests with the top ten. What was sequenced was naive CD4+ T cells sorted from blood. The subset is: CD45RA+ positively selected. All receptors derive from a man aged 25-45 years in good health.

The chain couples TRBV5-1 to TRBJ2-1; 7 bases are shared with TRBD1. This CDR3 comprises 17 residues. The germline V gene encodes CDR1 SGHRS and CDR2 YFSETQ. J was trimmed by 0 bases and V by 4 bases; bases with no gene match: 10. CDR3 nucleotides: TGCGCCAGCAGCCCCCGGGACAGACGACACTCCTACAATGAGCAGTTCTTC. Protein: CASSPRDRRHSYNEQFF. The full variable domain, with the rest looked up from reference TRBV5-1 and TRBJ2-1, is KAGVTQTPRYLIKTRGQQVTLSCSPISGHRSVSWYQQTPGQGLQFLFEYFSETQRNKGNFPGRFSGRQFSNSRSEMNVSTLELGDSALYLCASSPRDRRHSYNEQFFGPGTRLTVL.

The rearrangement joins TRBV2 to TRBJ2-3, with D uncertain. CDR1 and CDR2 from the germline V gene are SNHLY and FYNNEI. The V end lost 1 base, the J end lost 6 bases, and 8 bases lay between the germline ends. The CDR3 has 13 amino acids. This CDR3 reads CASSEDVNDTQYF. In DNA, the CDR3 is TGTGCCAGCAGTGAAGATGTCAACGATACGCAGTATTTT.

The chain uses TRBV25-1 and TRBJ2-3; 12 positions match TRBD2. Germline CDR1 and CDR2: MGHDK and SYGVNS. V shed 5 bases and J 3 bases; nucleotides not matched to a gene: 3. The CDR3 spans 15 residues. The CDR3 here is CASSYGLAGTDTQYF. DNA for the CDR3: TGTGCCAGCAGTTACGGACTAGCGGGAACAGATACGCAGTATTTT.

This chain connects TRBV5-4 to TRBJ2-5, with D possibly being TRBD1 or TRBD2 (5 bases each). The CDR3 spans 14 residues. CDR1 and CDR2 from the germline V gene are SGHNT and YYREEE (reference sequence). V was pared by 3 bases and J by 5 bases, with 14 bases between. In DNA form, the CDR3 reads TGTGCCAGCAGCTCCCGGGGCGGGTTTGAGACCCAGTACTTC. Translating it yields CASSSRGGFETQYF.

The V and J genes are TRBV5-4 and TRBJ1-2; D is unclear. CDR3 length: 12 residues. Per germline, CDR1 SGHNT and CDR2 YYREEE (reference sequence). The V gene lost 4 bases and the J gene lost 4 bases, with 8 bases spanning the gap. The CDR3 spells CASSVDGYGYTF. The CDR3 DNA reads TGTGCCAGCAGCGTGGACGGCTATGGCTACACCTTC.

The chain recombines TRBV6-5 with TRBJ1-4, with no clear D. The CDR3 extends over 13 amino acids. Trimming removed 6 bases from V and 4 bases from J, with 9 bases in between. Germline lookup yields CDR1 MNHEY and CDR2 SVGAGI. CDR3 DNA sequence: TGTGCCAGCAGAGGGTTTGGTAATGAAAAACTGTTTTTT. This codes for CASRGFGNEKLFF.

The chain combines TRBV7-8 with TRBJ2-1; D is ambiguous. Germline lookup yields CDR1 SGHVS and CDR2 FQNEAQ. Trimming pared 5 bases from V and 6 bases from J, leaving 11 bases between. This CDR3 is built from 13 residues. CDR3 protein: CASSEKISNEQFF. The CDR3 nucleotides are TGTGCCAGCAGCGAAAAAATATCCAATGAGCAGTTCTTC.

This chain joins TRBV7-8 and TRBJ2-5; 13 bases match TRBD2. CDR1 and CDR2 from the germline V gene are SGHVS and FQNEAQ. This CDR3 is 16 amino acids long. V lost 10 bases and J lost 5; bases outside the gene matches: 13. CDR3 sequence: CAIIGLAGEDAETQYF. The CDR3 DNA reads as TGTGCCATCATTGGACTAGCGGGAGAGGATGCGGAGACCCAGTACTTC.

V is TRBV11-3 and J is TRBJ2-5; D remains ambiguous. The germline gives CDR1 SGHNT, CDR2 YENEEA. The ends were cut back, 1 base at V and 2 bases at J, with 2 bases in the middle. CDR3 size: 12 residues. CDR3 in amino acids: CASSLVQETQYF. CDR3 coding DNA: TGTGCCAGCAGCTTAGTTCAAGAGACCCAGTACTTC.

The chain links TRBV10-1 to TRBJ1-1; D call uncertain. Per germline, CDR1 WNHNN and CDR2 SYGVQD (reference sequence). CDR3 length: 14 residues. Between the trimmed V and J ends, which lost 2 bases and 7 bases, there was a span of 14 bases. The CDR3 here is CASSEDIQSSEAFF. For the CDR3, the DNA is TGCGCCAGCAGTGAGGACATACAGTCGAGTGAAGCTTTCTTT.

The V gene is TRBV5-1, the J gene TRBJ2-7; 8 nucleotides align to TRBD2. The V gene end was trimmed by 2 bases and the J gene end by 5 bases; junction bases not matched to a gene: 18. The germline CDR1 and CDR2 sequences are SGHRS and YFSETQ. The CDR3 totals 18 residues. The CDR3 region has the DNA TGCGCCAGCAGCTTTGGTGGGCTAGCGGGCGGAAGCCTGGACGAGCAGTACTTC. This encodes CASSFGGLAGGSLDEQYF.

This chain connects TRBV30 to TRBJ2-1; 9 bases fit TRBD1. The CDR3 is made up of 13 amino acids. V was clipped by 2 bases and J by 7 bases; unmatched bases: 3. Germline V gene sequence: CDR1 GTSNPN, CDR2 SVGIG (reference sequence). The CDR3 DNA reads as TGTGCCTGGAGTTCGGGACAGGGAAATGAGCAGTTCTTC. The encoded protein is CAWSSGQGNEQFF.

The J gene is TRBJ2-7, the V gene TRBV5-6; no reliable D call. V was clipped by 7 bases and J by 1 base, with 9 bases between them. The CDR3 has 12 residues. Looked up from germline, CDR1 is SGHDT and CDR2 is YYEEEE. CDR3 nucleotide sequence: TGTGCCAGCGCAGGAGATTCCTACGAGCAGTACTTC. It yields the protein CASAGDSYEQYF. Supplemented by reference TRBV5-6 and TRBJ2-7, the full variable domain reads DAGVTQSPTHLIKTRGQQVTLRCSPKSGHDTVSWYQQALGQGPQFIFQYYEEEERQRGNFPDRFSGHQFPNYSSELNVNALLLGDSALYLCASAGDSYEQYFGPGTRLTVT.

The chain combines TRBV5-5 with TRBJ1-1, with a possible D match to TRBD1 (5 bases). V lost 5 bases and J 6 bases, leaving 20 bases between the germline ends. The germline V gene has CDR1 SGHKS and CDR2 YYEKEE (reference sequence). The CDR3 is made up of 15 amino acids. The CDR3 DNA follows: TGTGCCAGCAGTGATGTCAGGGACTCTTTACCTGAAGCTTTCTTT. The encoded protein is CASSDVRDSLPEAFF.

The chain combines TRBV9 with TRBJ2-1, with 10 bases that match TRBD1. The V and J ends lost 3 bases and 0 bases, in that order; junction bases with no gene match: 9. CDR1 is SGDLS and CDR2 is YYNGEE in the germline V gene. The CDR3 has 18 residues. Written as DNA, the CDR3 is TGTGCCAGCAGCGGAGGACAGGGGGTATGGAGCTCCTACAATGAGCAGTTCTTC. It codes for CASSGGQGVWSSYNEQFF.

This chain connects TRBV2 to TRBJ2-2; D is ambiguous. The CDR3 length is 13 residues. The germline V gene has CDR1 SNHLY and CDR2 FYNNEI. Trimming removed 6 bases from V and 6 bases from J, with 11 bases in between. CDR3 coding DNA: TGTGCCAGCAGACTGGTTGGCGCCGGGGAGCTGTTTTTT. As protein: CASRLVGAGELFF.

The chain combines TRBV12-5 with TRBJ2-5, with 7 bases that match TRBD2. This CDR3 comprises 15 residues. Germline CDR1 reads LGHNT; CDR2 reads FRNRAP. V shed 3 bases, J shed 5 bases, and the junction held 9 bases outside the gene matches. CDR3 protein: CASGLEAGAGETQYF. In DNA form, the CDR3 reads TGTGCTAGTGGTTTAGAGGCGGGAGCGGGGGAGACCCAGTACTTC.

The genes are TRBV7-3 and TRBJ2-7, with unresolved D. The V and J ends lost 5 bases and 0 bases respectively, with 14 bases between them. This CDR3 is built from 15 residues. The germline V gene has CDR1 SGHTA and CDR2 FQGTGA. CDR3 sequence: CASSPEGVSSYEQYF. DNA of the CDR3: TGTGCCAGCAGCCCGGAAGGAGTAAGCTCCTACGAGCAGTACTTC. The full variable domain, its missing parts supplied by reference TRBV7-3 and TRBJ2-7, is GAGVSQTPSNKVTEKGKYVELRCDPISGHTALYWYRQSLGQGPEFLIYFQGTGAADDSGLPNDRFFAVRPEGSVSTLKIQRTERGDSAVYLCASSPEGVSSYEQYFGPGTRLTVT.

This clone was seen just once. The V call is TRBV10-3, the J call TRBJ2-1; possibly TRBD2 for D (9 bases). The germline V gene encodes CDR1 ENHRY and CDR2 SYGVKD. CDR3 length: 19 amino acids. Trimming removed 6 bases from V and 2 bases from J, with 26 bases in between. The CDR3: CAIRQGAVSREGAYNEQFF. The CDR3 DNA sequence: TGTGCCATCAGGCAGGGGGCCGTTTCGCGGGAGGGAGCCTACAATGAGCAGTTCTTC.

CDR3: CASSEGATWPPGANVLTF. In DNA form, the CDR3 reads TGTGCCAGCAGTGAGGGTGCCACCTGGCCCCCTGGGGCCAACGTCCTGACTTTC. J is TRBJ2-6 and V is TRBV25-1; D remains ambiguous. The CDR3 has 18 amino acids. V was trimmed by 3 bases and J by 2 bases, leaving 17 bases between them. Per germline, CDR1 MGHDK and CDR2 SYGVNS.

The chain carries TRBV28 and TRBJ2-7, with D perhaps matching TRBD2 (6 bases). The CDR3 totals 12 residues. The V gene lost 6 bases and the J gene lost 4 bases, with 10 bases spanning the gap. Per the germline V gene, CDR1 is MDHEN and CDR2 is SYDVKM. CDR3 amino acids: CASSWGRYEQYF. The CDR3 nucleotides are TGTGCCAGCAGCTGGGGGAGGTACGAGCAGTACTTC.